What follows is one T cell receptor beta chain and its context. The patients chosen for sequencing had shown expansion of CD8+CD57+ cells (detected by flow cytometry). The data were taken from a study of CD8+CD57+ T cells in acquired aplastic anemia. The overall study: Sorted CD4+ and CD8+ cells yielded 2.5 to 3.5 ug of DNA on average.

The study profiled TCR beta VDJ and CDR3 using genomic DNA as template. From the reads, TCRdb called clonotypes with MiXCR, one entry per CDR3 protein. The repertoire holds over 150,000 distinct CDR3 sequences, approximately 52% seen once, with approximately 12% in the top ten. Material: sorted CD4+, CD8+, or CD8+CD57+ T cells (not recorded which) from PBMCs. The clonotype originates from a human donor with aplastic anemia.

The CDR3 DNA sequence: TGTGCCAGCAGGACAAGAAATGAAAAACTGTTTTTT. Translating it yields CASRTRNEKLFF. The V and J genes are TRBV7-2 and TRBJ1-4; no reliable D call. The CDR3 length is 12 residues. Germline lookup yields CDR1 SGHTA and CDR2 FQGNSA. V dropped 6 bases and J dropped 5 bases, with 7 bases sitting between them.